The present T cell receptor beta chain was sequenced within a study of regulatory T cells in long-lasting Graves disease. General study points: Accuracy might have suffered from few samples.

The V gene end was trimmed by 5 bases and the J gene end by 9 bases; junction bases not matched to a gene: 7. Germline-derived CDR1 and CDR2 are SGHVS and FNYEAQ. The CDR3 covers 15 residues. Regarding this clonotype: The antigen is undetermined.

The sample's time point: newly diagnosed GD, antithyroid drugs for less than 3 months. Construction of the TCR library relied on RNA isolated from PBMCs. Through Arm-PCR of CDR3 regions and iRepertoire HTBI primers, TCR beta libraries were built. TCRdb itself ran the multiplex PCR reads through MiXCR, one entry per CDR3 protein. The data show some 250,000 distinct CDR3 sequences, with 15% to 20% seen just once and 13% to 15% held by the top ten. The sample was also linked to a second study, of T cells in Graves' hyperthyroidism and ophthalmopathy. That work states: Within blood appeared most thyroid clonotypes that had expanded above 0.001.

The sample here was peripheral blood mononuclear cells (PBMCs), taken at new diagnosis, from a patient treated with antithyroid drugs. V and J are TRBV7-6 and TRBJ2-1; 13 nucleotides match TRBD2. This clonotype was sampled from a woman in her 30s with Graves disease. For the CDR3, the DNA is TGTGCCAGCAGCCAGGGACTAGCGGGAAGGAGTGAGCAGTTCTTC. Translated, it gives CASSQGLAGRSEQFF. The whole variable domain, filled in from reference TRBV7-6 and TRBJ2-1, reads GAGVSQSPRYKVTKRGQDVALRCDPISGHVSLYWYRQALGQGPEFLTYFNYEAQQDKSGLPNDRFSAERPEGSISTLTIQRTEQRDSAMYRCASSQGLAGRSEQFFGPGTRLTVL.